This TCR beta chain was observed in a study of blood T cell repertoires in COVID-19. Study information: Sample material is recorded as cDNA or gDNA derived from T cells, B-cell-depleted T cells, or PBMCs.

Everyone who took part was roughly 18 to 89 years old, and they came from about 23 US areas. Assignments of participants to cohorts depended upon their own reported clinical history. Germline trimming cut 10 bases from V and 5 bases from J; bases unmatched to any gene: 8. This CDR3 has 13 amino acids. Germline V gene sequence: CDR1 SNHLY, CDR2 FYNNEI. Under the authors' procedure: Estimated nucleated cell counts came from reference gene primer amplification. Clones were sequenced by immunoSEQ multiplex PCR, and TCRdb holds only the in-frame ones, with some missing. The DNA was the basis for D and trimming; V, J and clone size are from that table. The sample has around 250,000 clones; about 87% are singletons.

The clonotype originates from a woman in her 40s who had been exposed to COVID-19. Input material: PBMCs or T cells enriched from blood (not recorded which). The chain carries TRBV2 and TRBJ1-1; 9 nucleotides agree with TRBD1. CDR3 sequence (DNA): TGTGCCAAAACAGGGGGCAGGGGGACTGAAGCTTTCTTT. Protein product: CAKTGGRGTEAFF. Together with reference TRBV2 and TRBJ1-1, the CDR3 gives the full variable domain: EPEVTQTPSHQVTQMGQEVILRCVPISNHLYFYWYRQILGQKVEFLVSFYNNEISEKSEIFDDQFSVERPDGSNFTLKIRSTKLEDSAMYFCAKTGGRGTEAFFGQGTRLTVV.